This T cell receptor beta chain was identified during a study of T cells in tumors after PD-1 blockade. Study as a whole: Prior checkpoint blockade, systemic immunosuppressant use, or anti-cancer therapy within 4 weeks excluded patients. Some patients also took daily vismodegib 150 mg during anti-PD-1 treatment.

Study results and caveats: Blood contained about 42% of the tumor's TCR clonotypes.

The protocol was immunoSEQ multiplex PCR, while the TCRdb copy is restricted to in-frame clones and leaves out a portion. The sample yields tens of thousands of clones, 74% seen once. This clone is a singleton in its sample. Its antigen is as yet unknown. Genomic DNA template from tumor biopsies or peripheral blood, 616 ng to 6,004 ng input. Source: PBMCs, taken after anti-PD-1 treatment. This TCR was sampled from a human donor with basal cell carcinoma.

The CDR3 sequence: CASSVDPLISGNTIYF. The CDR3 DNA reads as TGTGCCAGCAGTGTAGACCCTTTAATCTCTGGAAACACCATATATTTT. The chain couples TRBV6-1 to TRBJ1-3; D not certain. V gave up 4 bases and J gave up 0 bases, with 13 bases separating them. CDR1 and CDR2 (germline): MNHNS, SASEGT. The CDR3 consists of 16 residues.